The 5 T cell receptor beta chains listed next were all sequenced from one sample in a study of cytomegalovirus exposure and HLA in healthy donors. Vbeta (60) and Jbeta (13) primers were used in the PCR. The table came from immunoSEQ multiplex PCR; TCRdb's copy has only in-frame clones and leaves some out. The sample holds roughly 160,000 clones, roughly 75% seen once. The sequenced sample was PBMCs. The receptors come from a female donor in good health and CMV-seronegative.

As for this clone: Relative to the germline gene, one junction end is altered; a read error may explain this. J is TRBJ1-5 and V is TRBV30, with D unclear. The CDR3 consists of 17 residues. CDR1 and CDR2 from the germline V gene are GTSNPN and SVGIG (reference sequence). This CDR3 is CARSGGRTVPFDQPQHF. The CDR3 DNA follows: TGTGCCCGGAGTGGAGGGAGGACGGTACCTTTCGACCAGCCCCAGCATTTT.

The chain recombines TRBV11-2 with TRBJ2-7, with a weak D call TRBD1 (6 bases). Per the germline V gene, CDR1 is SGHAT and CDR2 is FQNNGV. The CDR3 loop spans 13 amino acids. V lost 4 bases to trimming and J lost 2 bases, with 9 bases between them. The CDR3, as DNA: TGTGCCAGCAGCTCTGGACAGACCTACGAGCAGTACTTC. Translated, it gives CASSSGQTYEQYF.

This sequence joins TRBV4-3 and TRBJ2-7; possible D gene TRBD1, 5 bases. The CDR3 sequence is 15 residues long. V was cut by 0 bases and J by 6 bases, with 15 bases left in between. Germline V lookup: CDR1 LGHNA, CDR2 YSLEER. The CDR3 bases are TGCGCCAGCAGCCAAGAGTTTCTCCAGCAGGGCGAGCAGTACTTC. Translation gives CASSQEFLQQGEQYF.

CDR3 DNA: TGTGCCAGCAGCTCAGACAGGCGCAGCAATCAGCCCCAGCATTTT. Its protein product is CASSSDRRSNQPQHF. This chain joins TRBV7-8 and TRBJ1-5, with D perhaps matching TRBD1 (6 bases). The CDR3 is 15 residues long. CDR1 and CDR2 (germline): SGHVS, FQNEAQ. V lost 4 bases to trimming and J lost 1 base, with 11 bases between them. Based on the CDR3 plus reference TRBV7-8 and TRBJ1-5, the full variable domain is GAGVSQSPRYKVAKRGQDVALRCDPISGHVSLFWYQQALGQGPEFLTYFQNEAQLDKSGLPSDRFFAERPEGSVSTLKIQRTQQEDSAVYLCASSSDRRSNQPQHFGDGTRLSIL.

V is TRBV6-5 and J is TRBJ1-2; D is undetermined. The CDR3 is 14 residues long. V dropped 6 bases and J dropped 4 bases, with 15 bases sitting between them. CDR1 and CDR2 (germline): MNHEY, SVGAGI. The chain's CDR3 is CASRLHGNPYGYTF. The CDR3 DNA is TGTGCCAGCAGACTCCACGGGAACCCCTATGGCTACACCTTC.